This T cell receptor beta chain was retrieved from a study of T cells in localized non-small cell lung cancer. Study outcomes and limitations: Increased T cell density in blood showed an association with longer overall survival. Owing to sequencing of a solitary tumor region, heterogeneity cannot be discounted. Exceeding tumor, uninvolved adjacent lung had the highest T cell clonality. Median approximately 50 top-100 tumor clones were shared with paired adjacent lung.

Germline V gives CDR1 SGHTA, CDR2 FQGNSA. CDR3 length equals 14 residues. Trimming shortened V by 4 bases and J by 2 bases, and 9 bases separated the two germline ends. Clones were sequenced by immunoSEQ multiplex PCR, and TCRdb holds only the in-frame ones, with some missing. The sample holds tens of thousands of clones, 85% to 95% seen once. In the case of this clone: What it binds is not known.

The chain links TRBV7-2 to TRBJ1-5; D not resolved. The sequenced sample was peripheral blood, obtained before any cancer treatment. The TCR comes from a woman aged 40-75 years with stage I lung adenocarcinoma. In DNA, the CDR3 is TGTGCCAGCAGCTCCCACGGGCGCAATCAGCCCCAGCATTTT. Protein product: CASSSHGRNQPQHF. Looking up the rest from reference TRBV7-2 and TRBJ1-5 gives the full variable domain: GAGVSQSPSNKVTEKGKDVELRCDPISGHTALYWYRQSLGQGLEFLIYFQGNSAPDKSGLPSDRFSAERTGGSVSTLTIQRTQQEDSAVYLCASSSHGRNQPQHFGDGTRLSIL.